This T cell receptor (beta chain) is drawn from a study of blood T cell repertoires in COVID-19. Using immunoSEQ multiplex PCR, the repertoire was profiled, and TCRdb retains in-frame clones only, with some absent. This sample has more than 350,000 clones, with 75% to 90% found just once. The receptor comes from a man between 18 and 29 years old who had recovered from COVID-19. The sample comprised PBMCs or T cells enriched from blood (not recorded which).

In DNA, the CDR3 is TGTGCCACGCTAGCGGGAGTTGTGTACGAGCAGTACTTC. Protein sequence: CATLAGVVYEQYF. The chain is built from TRBV28 and TRBJ2-7, with 10 bases identical to TRBD2. V dropped 10 bases and J dropped 4; count of bases not matched to a gene: 7. CDR1 MDHEN and CDR2 SYDVKM come from the germline V gene. The CDR3 has 13 amino acids. The full variable domain, rest sourced from reference TRBV28 and TRBJ2-7, is DVKVTQSSRYLVKRTGEKVFLECVQDMDHENMFWYRQDPGLGLRLIYFSYDVKMKEKGDIPEGYSVSREKKERFSLILESASTNQTSMYLCATLAGVVYEQYFGPGTRLTVT.